Described below is a single T cell receptor (beta chain) sequence and its context. The protocol was immunoSEQ multiplex PCR, while the TCRdb copy is restricted to in-frame clones and leaves out a portion. The sample has some 500,000 clones, roughly 95% seen once. Naive CD45RA+ and memory CD45RA-negative subsets were split from CD4+ cells. The record originates from a study of shared clonotypes between healthy human individuals. The sequenced sample was naive CD4+ T cells sorted from blood. Specified subset: CD45RA+ positively selected. This clonotype was obtained from a woman aged 30 to 39 in good health.

CDR3 sequence: CASWRTGNYEQYF. CDR3 coding DNA: TGTGCCAGCTGGAGGACAGGTAATTACGAGCAGTACTTC. The chain employs TRBV27 and TRBJ2-7; 7 bases map to TRBD1. The V gene's germline CDR1 is MNHEY and CDR2 SMNVEV (reference sequence). The J segment lost 4 bases and the V segment lost 8 bases, leaving 8 bases of the junction unmatched. The CDR3 is made up of 13 amino acids.